The subject of this entry is one T cell receptor beta chain. These data are taken from a study of metastatic and nonmetastatic thyroid tumors. Every patient was untreated before thyroid surgery. With MiXCR, TCRdb reprocessed the PCR reads. Among 7,500 to 9,500 clones listed, approximately 34% were seen once. The sequence came from a female donor with papillary thyroid cancer or a benign thyroid nodule (not recorded which). Some clones in this sample may be carry-over from other donors' samples. Material: tumor tissue.

CDR3 nucleotides: TGTGCCAGCAGACTCCTAGGACTAGCGGTCCACGAGCAGTACTTC. Protein product: CASRLLGLAVHEQYF. This chain links TRBV6-2 or TRBV6-3 with TRBJ2-7; 10 nucleotides agree with TRBD2. V was pared by 6 bases and J by 5 bases, with 10 bases of the junction left unmatched. The CDR3 covers 15 residues. Germline CDR1 is MNHEY and CDR2 is SVGEGT.